These T cell receptor beta chains were read from a single sample in a study of cytomegalovirus exposure and HLA in healthy donors. Repertoires were generated with immunoSEQ multiplex PCR, while TCRdb's copy carries only in-frame clones and drops some. The sample records 150,000 to 200,000 clones, about four fifths being singletons. Sample: PBMCs. These receptors all come from a woman aged 35 to 49 in good health and CMV-seronegative. Each CDR3 is given with its conserved first and last residue. The order of the fields is clone size, D gene, V gene, J gene, CDR3 protein, CDR3 DNA. D genes are given only for firm matches. Where a row states a size, it is once, few, many or the class of an expanded clone; other rows omit it.

-	TRBD1	TRBV6-1	TRBJ2-2	CASSEALGQGAAGELFF	TGTGCCAGCAGTGAAGCGCTTGGACAGGGGGCGGCCGGGGAGCTGTTTTTT
-	-	TRBV4-1	TRBJ2-1	CASSQRLGLYMGEQFF	TGCGCCAGCAGCCAAAGGTTGGGACTGTACATGGGGGAGCAGTTCTTC
-	TRBD1	TRBV6-6	TRBJ2-2	CASSPPGQGNTGELFF	TGTGCCAGCAGTCCTCCGGGACAGGGGAACACCGGGGAGCTGTTTTTT
-	TRBD2	TRBV2	TRBJ2-1	CASSQLAGPYNEQFF	TGTGCCAGCAGCCAGCTAGCGGGACCATACAATGAGCAGTTCTTC
-	TRBD1	TRBV5-6	TRBJ1-1	CASSFAGGANTEAFF	TGTGCCAGCAGTTTCGCAGGGGGCGCGAACACTGAAGCTTTCTTT
-	TRBD1	TRBV2	TRBJ1-4	CASSGRGWEKLFF	TGTGCCAGCAGTGGCAGGGGGTGGGAAAAACTGTTTTTT
-	TRBD2	TRBV9	TRBJ2-1	CASSAGLAGPVYNEQFF	TGTGCCAGCAGCGCCGGACTAGCGGGCCCGGTCTACAATGAGCAGTTCTTC
-	TRBD1	TRBV11-3	TRBJ2-7	CASSLAWTGSYEQYF	TGTGCCAGCAGCTTGGCCTGGACAGGAAGCTACGAGCAGTACTTC
-	-	TRBV18	TRBJ2-3	CASSPLFGFGGSTDTQYF	TGTGCCAGCTCACCTCTATTCGGATTCGGCGGGAGCACAGATACGCAGTATTTT
-	TRBD1	TRBV2	TRBJ2-1	CASRDRDRVSYNEQFF	TGTGCCAGCAGAGACCGGGACAGGGTATCCTACAATGAGCAGTTCTTC
-	-	TRBV10-3	TRBJ2-3	CAISESHGADTQYF	TGTGCCATCAGTGAGTCGCACGGAGCAGATACGCAGTATTTT
-	TRBD1	TRBV7-2	TRBJ1-3	CASSRDRQDTIYF	TGTGCCAGCAGCCGGGACAGGCAGGACACCATATATTTT
few	-	TRBV6-5	TRBJ1-2	CASSYSWGLNYGYTF	TGTGCCAGCAGTTACTCGTGGGGCCTGAACTATGGCTACACCTTC
-	TRBD1	TRBV10-1	TRBJ1-1	CASSENRGHPNTEAFF	TGCGCCAGCAGTGAGAACAGGGGGCACCCGAACACTGAAGCTTTCTTT
-	TRBD1	TRBV5-6	TRBJ1-2	CASSLVQGAPSGYTF	TGTGCCAGCAGCTTGGTCCAGGGGGCACCAAGTGGCTACACCTTC
-	-	TRBV19	TRBJ1-5	CASSIRGNQPQHF	TGTGCCAGTAGTATACGAGGGAATCAGCCCCAGCATTTT
-	TRBD1	TRBV30	TRBJ1-2	CAWTRQGLSSGYTF	TGTGCCTGGACCCGACAGGGACTGTCTAGTGGCTACACCTTC
-	TRBD2	TRBV7-3	TRBJ2-1	CASSPGTNSYNEQFF	TGTGCCAGCAGTCCCGGGACTAACTCCTACAATGAGCAGTTCTTC
once	TRBD1	TRBV6-1	TRBJ2-1	CASSEVAGTGEFF	TGTGCCAGCAGTGAAGTTGCCGGGACAGGGGAATTCTTC
-	-	TRBV29-1	TRBJ1-2	CSVEDLDRLSGYTF	TGCAGCGTTGAAGATCTTGACAGGTTATCTGGCTACACCTTC
-	-	TRBV6-5	TRBJ1-5	CASSSGGGGNQPQHF	TGTGCCAGCAGTTCAGGAGGAGGTGGGAATCAGCCCCAGCATTTT
once	-	TRBV5-4	TRBJ2-2	CASSLGTYTGELFF	TGTGCCAGCAGCTTGGGGACTTACACCGGGGAGCTGTTTTTT
-	TRBD2	TRBV7-9	TRBJ2-1	CASSFGTGTSGEEQFF	TGTGCCAGCAGCTTTGGAACCGGGACTAGCGGGGAGGAGCAGTTCTTC
-	TRBD2	TRBV30	TRBJ2-5	CAFGPSGSRRETQYF	TGTGCTTTCGGACCAAGCGGGAGCCGCCGAGAGACCCAGTACTTC
few	TRBD2	TRBV11-2	TRBJ2-2	CASSIVASGSPGELFF	TGTGCCAGCAGCATAGTGGCTAGCGGGAGTCCCGGGGAGCTGTTTTTT
-	-	TRBV19	TRBJ2-7	CASSTVGHVYEQYF	TGTGCCAGTAGTACCGTTGGACACGTCTACGAGCAGTACTTC
-	TRBD2	TRBV2	TRBJ2-3	CASRYGLGLADRVYTQYF	TGTGCCAGCCGTTACGGCCTTGGACTAGCCGATCGGGTTTATACGCAGTATTTT
once	TRBD2	TRBV11-3	TRBJ2-4	CASSSGRGEGINIQYF	TGTGCCAGCAGCTCCGGGCGGGGGGAAGGGATAAACATTCAGTACTTC
-	TRBD2	TRBV5-1	TRBJ2-5	CASSLAGETQYF	TGCGCCAGCAGCTTAGCGGGGGAGACCCAGTACTTC
-	-	TRBV5-1	TRBJ2-2	CASSPTTGNTGELFF	TGCGCCAGCAGCCCTACGACAGGGAACACCGGGGAGCTGTTTTTT
-	-	TRBV18	TRBJ2-6	CASSPRAALSGANVLTF	TGTGCCAGCTCCCCGAGAGCGGCCCTCTCTGGGGCCAACGTCCTGACTTTC
once	-	TRBV18	TRBJ1-3	CASSPDLQGRNTIYF	TGTGCCAGCTCACCTGATTTACAGGGCCGAAACACCATATATTTT
-	-	TRBV7-8	TRBJ2-7	CASSLTGRAVHEQYF	TGTGCCAGCAGCTTAACTGGCAGGGCCGTCCACGAGCAGTACTTC
-	-	TRBV2	TRBJ1-3	CASGGTVGNTIYF	TGTGCCAGCGGAGGGACGGTGGGAAACACCATATATTTT
few	-	TRBV30	TRBJ1-3	CAWSVLEAGNTIYF	TGTGCCTGGAGTGTACTGGAGGCTGGAAACACCATATATTTT
-	TRBD1	TRBV5-1	TRBJ1-2	CASSEGQGASTYGYTF	TGCGCCAGCAGCGAGGGACAGGGGGCTTCTACCTATGGCTACACCTTC
-	-	TRBV7-9	TRBJ1-1	CASSFNLKREAFF	TGTGCCAGCAGTTTTAACCTGAAACGGGAGGCTTTCTTT
-	-	TRBV7-3	TRBJ2-7	CASSLSGGNIYEQYF	TGTGCCAGCAGCTTAAGTGGCGGGAACATCTACGAGCAGTACTTC
-	-	TRBV5-1	TRBJ2-3	CASSQSLELRDTQYF	TGCGCCAGCAGCCAATCACTAGAGTTAAGGGATACGCAGTATTTT
-	TRBD2	TRBV7-9	TRBJ2-2	CASSSTSLAANTGELFF	TGTGCCAGCAGCTCTACATCACTAGCGGCGAACACCGGGGAGCTGTTTTTT
-	-	TRBV7-9	TRBJ1-2	CASSPGGDYGYTF	TGTGCCAGCAGCCCCGGGGGGGACTATGGCTACACCTTC
-	TRBD1	TRBV11-3	TRBJ2-1	CASSLGQGAANEQFF	TGTGCCAGCAGCTTAGGACAGGGTGCGGCCAATGAGCAGTTCTTC
-	-	TRBV7-8	TRBJ1-5	CASSLGQNQPQHF	TGTGCCAGCAGCTTAGGACAGAATCAGCCCCAGCATTTT
-	-	TRBV5-6	TRBJ1-2	CASSPAAVNYGYTF	TGTGCCAGCAGCCCTGCCGCAGTTAACTATGGCTACACCTTC
once	-	TRBV9	TRBJ1-2	CASSVLKTSSPGYYGYTF	TGTGCCAGCAGCGTCTTAAAAACGTCCTCCCCAGGGTACTATGGCTACACCTTC
once	-	TRBV6-5	TRBJ1-2	CASAGSPGGYTF	TGTGCCAGCGCAGGGTCCCCGGGTGGCTACACCTTC